Each of the 22 T cell receptor beta chains below was sequenced from the same sample in a study of T cell clonality in common variable immunodeficiency. TCRdb's table, derived via immunoSEQ multiplex PCR, lists solely in-frame clones and lacks some. Singletons are absent from the sample, which has roughly 40,000 clones. The sequenced material came from peripheral blood mononuclear cells. These receptors were obtained from a person aged 18-69 years in good health.

This clone has a count of ten or more. The CDR3 extends 3 residues past the end of the read, so its final part is completed from the germline J gene. V usage is TRBV19 and J usage is TRBJ2-3; 12 bases are shared with TRBD2. The V gene end was trimmed by 3 bases and the J gene end by 0 bases; junction bases not matched to a gene: 4. The CDR3 sequence is 17 residues long. CDR1 is LNHDA and CDR2 is SQIVND in the germline V gene (reference sequence). The CDR3 here is CASSIRLAGVSTDTQYF. CDR3 DNA, as far as it was read: TGTGCCAGTAGTATTAGACTAGCGGGAGTGAGCACAGATACG.

This clone has at least ten counts. The sequence runs out 3 residues before the end of the CDR3; the remainder is reconstructed from the germline J gene. The V gene is TRBV5-6, the J gene TRBJ1-3, with 7 bases aligning to TRBD1. With V trimmed by 2 bases and J by 6 bases, 5 bases remained unmatched. The germline gives CDR1 SGHDT, CDR2 YYEEEE. This CDR3 has 14 residues. The covered CDR3 bases are TGTGCCAGCAGCTTCGGGACAGAAACAAACACC. This codes for CASSFGTETNT. The whole CDR3 protein is CASSFGTETNTIYF.

At least ten counts were recorded for this clone. The read falls 3 residues short of the CDR3 end, and the missing part is taken from the germline J gene. The chain carries TRBV5-1 and TRBJ1-3; tentative D call: TRBD1 (6 bases). Germline V CDR1 and CDR2: SGHRS, YFSETQ. This CDR3 contains 16 residues. V was pared by 4 bases and J by 2 bases, with 16 bases between. The CDR3 reads CASSLYSNRAGNTIYF. The CDR3 DNA, read in part, is TGCGCCAGCAGCCTGTACTCGAACAGGGCTGGAAACACC. Based on the CDR3 plus reference TRBV5-1 and TRBJ1-3, the full variable domain is KAGVTQTPRYLIKTRGQQVTLSCSPISGHRSVSWYQQTPGQGLQFLFEYFSETQRNKGNFPGRFSGRQFSNSRSEMNVSTLELGDSALYLCASSLYSNRAGNTIYFGEGSWLTVV.

At least ten counts were recorded for this clone. Read sequence stops 3 residues before the CDR3 end, and the germline J gene provides the missing end. The chain links TRBV19 to TRBJ2-7, with 10 bases identical to TRBD2. The J segment lost 3 bases and the V segment lost 4 bases, leaving 6 bases of the junction unmatched. The CDR3 is 15 residues long. The germline V gene has CDR1 LNHDA and CDR2 SQIVND (reference sequence). Partial CDR3 DNA: TGTGCCAGTAGTAACCTAGCGGGAGTGGGCTACGAG. Translated: CASSNLAGVGYE. The full CDR3 reads CASSNLAGVGYEQYF.

This clone was recorded at least ten times. The CDR3 extends 3 residues past the end of the read, so its final part is completed from the germline J gene. The rearrangement joins TRBV19 to TRBJ2-3, with 11 bases fitting TRBD2. This CDR3 comprises 15 residues. CDR1 is LNHDA, CDR2 SQIVND, per germline (reference sequence). Trimming at V came to 5 bases and at J to 3 bases, leaving 4 bases not matched to a gene. The CDR3 loop is CASSVAGGPTDTQYF. Partial CDR3 DNA: TGTGCCAGTAGTGTAGCGGGGGGGCCAACAGATACG.

This clone has ten or more counts. The covered CDR3 bases are TGTGCCATCAGGGAAGGGACAGCTTCTAATGAAAAA. Amino acids: CAIREGTASNEK. In full, the CDR3 reads CAIREGTASNEKLFF. The chain uses TRBV10-3 and TRBJ1-4, with 7 bases lining up with TRBD1. The read terminates 3 residues before the CDR3 end, so the remaining end is supplied by the germline J gene. CDR1 is ENHRY and CDR2 is SYGVKD in the germline V gene. The CDR3 length is 15 residues. V lost 6 bases to trimming and J lost 3 bases; unmatched junction nucleotides: 7.

The sample holds many counts of this clone. The sequenced part of the CDR3 DNA is TGTGCCAGCTCCGGTGAAAAA. This encodes CASSGEK. Given in full, the CDR3 is CASSGEKLFF. The rearrangement uses TRBV18 and TRBJ1-4; D unresolved. The read gets to within 3 residues of the CDR3 end, and the germline J gene fills in the rest. The V end lost 6 bases, the J end lost 7 bases, and 3 bases lay between the germline ends. The CDR3 runs 10 residues. Per the germline V gene, CDR1 is KGHSH and CDR2 is LQKENI.

The table lists this clone with many counts. The read ends 3 residues before the CDR3 terminus; that terminus is restored from the germline J gene. V gene TRBV20-1 combines with J gene TRBJ1-1, with 8 nucleotides matching TRBD1. Germline CDR1 DFQATT, CDR2 SNEGSKA (reference sequence). V gave up 3 bases and J gave up 6 bases; unmatched junction bases: 3. CDR3 size: 12 residues. CDR3 amino acids: CSASWTGPEAFF. Partial CDR3 DNA: TGCAGTGCTAGTTGGACAGGGCCTGAA.

This clone was picked up many times. The read terminates 3 residues ahead of where the CDR3 ends, so the germline J gene completes it. The chain couples TRBV6-4 to TRBJ2-2, with D possibly matching TRBD2 (6 bases). Germline loops: CDR1 MRHNA, CDR2 SNTAGT. The CDR3 contains 17 residues. V lost 0 bases and J 6 bases, leaving 17 bases between the germline ends. CDR3 sequence: CASSDSPGLSTAGELFF. The CDR3 DNA, read in part, is TGTGCCAGCAGTGACTCTCCGGGACTCAGTACCGCCGGGGAG.

This clone appeared many times. The read comes to an end 3 residues before the CDR3 does, leaving the germline J gene to fill in the end. This rearrangement joins TRBV30 to TRBJ2-2; D uncertain. Looked up from germline, CDR1 is GTSNPN and CDR2 is SVGIG (reference sequence). The CDR3 covers 13 residues. With 3 bases removed from V and 5 bases from J, the gap between germline ends came to 10 bases. CDR3 amino acids: CAWRSRLTGELFF. Incomplete CDR3 DNA: TGTGCCTGGAGATCGAGGTTAACCGGGGAG.

Turning to this clone: The sequence runs out 3 residues before the end of the CDR3; the remainder is reconstructed from the germline J gene. The chain carries TRBV11-2 and TRBJ2-7; possible D gene TRBD2, 5 bases. Germline CDR1 SGHAT, CDR2 FQNNGV. Trimming removed 5 bases from V and 2 bases from J, with 13 bases in between. The CDR3 runs 14 residues. The CDR3 bases that were read are TGTGCCAGCAGCAGGGTAGCGAACCCCTACGAG. Translating gives CASSRVANPYE. The full CDR3 protein reads CASSRVANPYEQYF.

This clone occurred many times. The CDR3 end falls 3 residues outside the read, so it is completed with the germline J gene. Other DNA sequences from this sample encode an identical CDR3 as well. The chain joins TRBV18 to TRBJ2-3; D unclear. V dropped 2 bases and J dropped 0 bases, with 3 bases sitting between them. CDR3 length: 13 residues. Germline lookup yields CDR1 KGHSH and CDR2 LQKENI. Incomplete CDR3 DNA: TGTGCCAGCTCACCATCTAGCACAGATACG. Its protein is CASSPSSTDT. The complete CDR3 sequence is CASSPSSTDTQYF.

This clone was seen at least ten times. The CDR3 end is not reached by the read, which stops 3 residues before it; the germline J gene fills it in. This chain links TRBV5-1 with TRBJ2-1, with 14 bases fitting TRBD2. CDR3 length: 15 amino acids. Germline lookup yields CDR1 SGHRS and CDR2 YFSETQ. Trimming cost V 2 bases and J 9 bases; bases outside gene matches: 4. This CDR3 reads CASSFGTSGSGEQFF. Incomplete CDR3 DNA: TGCGCCAGCAGCTTTGGGACTAGCGGGAGTGGTGAG.

This clone has a handful of counts. Incomplete CDR3 DNA: TGTGCCAGCAGCTTAGTCTTGTGGACAGGGGGCGCGGGCAATGAG. It specifies CASSLVLWTGGAGNE. The entire CDR3 protein reads CASSLVLWTGGAGNEQFF. The chain employs TRBV7-8 and TRBJ2-1, with 11 nucleotides matching TRBD1. The DNA ends 3 residues before the CDR3 does, and the rest of the CDR3 is filled in from the germline J gene. The CDR3 extends over 18 amino acids. Germline assignment: CDR1 SGHVS and CDR2 FQNEAQ. With V trimmed by 1 base and J by 6 bases, 11 bases remained unmatched.

This clone came up many times. The read ends 3 residues shy of where the CDR3 ends; the end is completed using the germline J gene. This rearrangement joins TRBV7-6 to TRBJ2-7; 7 nucleotides align to TRBD1. The CDR3 sequence is 15 residues long. With V trimmed by 5 bases and J by 4 bases, 11 bases remained unmatched. The germline V gene has CDR1 SGHVS and CDR2 FNYEAQ. The CDR3: CASSDWTGVEYEQYF. Incomplete CDR3 DNA: TGTGCCAGCAGCGACTGGACAGGAGTAGAGTACGAG.

Partial CDR3 DNA: TGTGCCAGCAGACTAGTTTCCGAG. Its translation: CASRLVSE. The full CDR3 protein reads CASRLVSEQYF. The rearrangement uses TRBV2 and TRBJ2-7; tentative D call: TRBD2 (5 bases). The CDR3 is cut off 3 residues early in the read; its end comes from the germline J gene. CDR1 and CDR2 from the germline V gene are SNHLY and FYNNEI. Deletions cut 6 bases from V and 6 bases from J, with 9 bases between. The CDR3 runs to 11 residues.

At least ten counts were recorded for this clone. The observed sequence ends 3 residues before the CDR3 terminus, with the missing tail filled in from the germline J gene. The chain uses TRBV5-1 and TRBJ2-1, with 7 positions matching TRBD1. The germline gives CDR1 SGHRS, CDR2 YFSETQ. The trim removed 7 bases at V and 5 bases at J, leaving 9 bases unmatched. This CDR3 region has 14 residues. The sequenced CDR3 bases are TGCGCCAGCCGAACCGGGACAGACAACAATGAG. Its protein is CASRTGTDNNE. The CDR3 in its entirety is CASRTGTDNNEQFF.

This clone was detected many times. The read falls 3 residues short of the CDR3 end, and the missing part is taken from the germline J gene. This chain links TRBV19 with TRBJ1-1; D is perhaps TRBD1 (6 bases). CDR3 length equals 14 residues. The germline V gene has CDR1 LNHDA and CDR2 SQIVND (reference sequence). Trimming shortened V by 4 bases and J by 5 bases, and 14 bases separated the two germline ends. This CDR3 reads CASSNVWGPTEAFF. The part of the CDR3 DNA that was read is TGTGCCAGTAGTAACGTTTGGGGGCCGACTGAA.

This clone was found a few times. From the germline J gene comes the end of the CDR3, since the read stops 3 residues before it. The chain couples TRBV13 to TRBJ2-3; 8 bases map to TRBD2. J gave up 2 bases and V 2 bases, and 12 bases lay outside the gene matches. CDR1 and CDR2 from the germline V gene are PRHDT and FYEKMQ (reference sequence). This CDR3 spans 18 amino acids. The CDR3 loop reads CASSLYLTSDSNTDTQYF. The part of the CDR3 DNA that was read is TGTGCCAGCAGCTTATACCTGACTAGCGATAGTAACACAGATACG.

This clone was counted many times. The CDR3 extends 3 residues past the end of the read, so its final part is completed from the germline J gene. The chain uses TRBV14 and TRBJ1-1; 7 positions agree with TRBD1. The CDR3 loop spans 15 amino acids. The junction had 5 bases not matched to a gene; V was cut back by 3 bases and J by 1 base. Germline V CDR1 and CDR2: SGHDN, FVKESK. The CDR3 sequence is CASSHLGQRNTEAFF. Incomplete CDR3 DNA: TGTGCCAGCAGCCATCTGGGACAGAGGAACACTGAA.

On this clone: The missing CDR3 end, 3 residues past where the read stops, is filled in from the germline J gene. The chain carries TRBV18 and TRBJ1-2, with TRBD1 identical over 7 bases. Germline values: CDR1 KGHSH, CDR2 LQKENI. This CDR3 spans 12 amino acids. The junction had 1 base not matched to a gene; V was cut back by 2 bases and J by 7 bases. The CDR3 protein is CASSPYRGGYTF. Incomplete CDR3 DNA: TGTGCCAGCTCACCATACAGGGGTGGC.

A word on this clone: Coverage ceases 3 residues before the CDR3 finishes, and the germline J gene fills in the end. The V gene is TRBV11-2, the J gene TRBJ1-2; D gene unclear. Germline-derived CDR1 and CDR2 are SGHAT and FQNNGV. Trimming left V 1 base short and J 7 bases short, with 10 bases between. There are 13 residues in the CDR3. The CDR3 loop reads CASSLAQTGGYTF. The DNA read from the CDR3 is TGTGCCAGCAGCTTAGCCCAGACGGGTGGC.